A selection of T cell receptor beta chains follows, all from one sample in a study of cytomegalovirus exposure and HLA in healthy donors. TCRdb's table, derived via immunoSEQ multiplex PCR, lists solely in-frame clones and lacks some. This sample has 180,000 or so clones, with about four fifths found just once. The sequenced sample consisted of PBMCs. The receptor source for this set is a male donor in good health and CMV-seronegative. Both conserved end residues are part of each CDR3. The D gene is left open where the match is weak.

D gene	V gene	J gene	CDR3 protein
NA	TRBV28	TRBJ2-5	CASSFERVYQETQYF
NA	TRBV5-1	TRBJ1-2	CASNRDTANYGYTF
TRBD1	TRBV30	TRBJ1-6	CAWTRGQHNSPLHF
NA	TRBV11-2	TRBJ1-5	CASSWGGAGSNQPQHF
TRBD1	TRBV28	TRBJ1-1	CASITDRVGTEAFF
TRBD2	TRBV27	TRBJ2-1	CASSWTSVHDEQFF
TRBD2	TRBV5-4	TRBJ2-3	CASSLDASGRRLTDTQYF
TRBD2	TRBV6-1	TRBJ2-3	CASSPGTSRTDTQYF
NA	TRBV6-5	TRBJ1-5	CASSYRANQPQHF
NA	TRBV5-1	TRBJ1-6	CASSLDGSFNSPLHF
NA	TRBV30	TRBJ2-2	CAFLRGEGAGELFF
NA	TRBV6-6	TRBJ1-3	CASSRTDSSGNTIYF
NA	TRBV6-5	TRBJ1-1	CASSDGGFLLKAFF
TRBD2	TRBV4-1	TRBJ2-3	CASSQVVQRERTDTQYF
TRBD1	TRBV9	TRBJ1-2	CASSARGQGGNYGYTF
TRBD1	TRBV28	TRBJ1-1	CASSSRTGQNTEAFF
TRBD1	TRBV30	TRBJ1-4	CACETGGEEKLFF
NA	TRBV19	TRBJ1-3	CASLKFGSGNTIYF
NA	TRBV6-6	TRBJ2-1	CASSSGLDEQFF
NA	TRBV6-5	TRBJ1-3	CASSPSGNTIYF
NA	TRBV6-6	TRBJ1-5	CASSRQGSQPQHF
TRBD1	TRBV25-1	TRBJ1-2	CASSGFDRGYGYTF
NA	TRBV11-2	TRBJ2-1	CASSLGGGPPYNEQFF
TRBD2	TRBV9	TRBJ2-1	CASSVELTSGGGKYNEQFF
NA	TRBV6-1	TRBJ1-5	CASSDRGRGNQPQHF
TRBD1	TRBV11-2	TRBJ1-1	CASSTRQGRGAFF
TRBD1	TRBV2	TRBJ1-2	CASSGRGRPLDGYTF
TRBD2	TRBV29-1	TRBJ2-2	CSVEGGSHLNTGELFF
NA	TRBV27	TRBJ1-2	CASSYAFQGYGYTF
NA	TRBV6-4	TRBJ2-6	CASSPGADSGANVLTF
NA	TRBV5-5	TRBJ1-1	CASSLGLYRDTEAFF
NA	TRBV7-3	TRBJ1-1	CASSLQANTEAFF
NA	TRBV2	TRBJ2-2	CASSDGASPDGELFF
NA	TRBV4-2	TRBJ2-2	CASSRMGQGGNTGELFF
NA	TRBV19	TRBJ2-2	CASSIERGSNTGELFF
NA	TRBV7-9	TRBJ1-3	CASTLSAVNSGNTIYF
NA	TRBV6-6	TRBJ1-5	CASSSGSQGLNQPQHF
NA	TRBV6-1	TRBJ2-7	CASSRGGPLTYEQYF
TRBD1	TRBV28	TRBJ1-5	CASSPQSGGTQPQHF
NA	TRBV9	TRBJ2-7	CASSAGGMGSRLSYEQYF
NA	TRBV28	TRBJ2-7	CASSSGGGRYEQYF
NA	TRBV28	TRBJ2-5	CASRGGLPETQYF
NA	TRBV15	TRBJ1-1	CATSRLPDRLNTEAFF
NA	TRBV11-2	TRBJ1-3	CASSFFTDTIYF
TRBD2	TRBV10-3	TRBJ2-1	CAISLGTSRNEQFF
NA	TRBV29-1	TRBJ1-1	CSAQVTEAFF